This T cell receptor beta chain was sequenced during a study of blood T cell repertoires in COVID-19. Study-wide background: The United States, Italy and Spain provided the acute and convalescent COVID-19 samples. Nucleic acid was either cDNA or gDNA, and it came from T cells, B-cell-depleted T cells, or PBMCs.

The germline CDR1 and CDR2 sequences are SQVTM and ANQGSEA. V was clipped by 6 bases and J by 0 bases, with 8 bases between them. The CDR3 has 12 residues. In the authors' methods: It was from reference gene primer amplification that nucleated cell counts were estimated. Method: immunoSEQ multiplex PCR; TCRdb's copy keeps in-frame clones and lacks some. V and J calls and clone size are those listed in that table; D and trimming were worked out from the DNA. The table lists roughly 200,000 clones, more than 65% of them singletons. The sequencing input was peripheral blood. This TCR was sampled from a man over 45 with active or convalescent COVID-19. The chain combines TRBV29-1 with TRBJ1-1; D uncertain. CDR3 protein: CSVSPLNTEAFF. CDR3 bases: TGCAGCGTGTCTCCTCTGAACACTGAAGCTTTCTTT.